This entry features one T cell receptor (beta chain) sequence. Antigen unknown. This specimen comes from a study of vaccination and CD4 T cells after COVID-19. At the level of the study: Each post-COVID sample was drawn after diagnosis, and the median interval was roughly 100 days (range 35 to 161).

Treatment specified: roughly 11-day PBMC culture with coronavirus spike peptide pools or control peptides (ViraFEST assay). ViraFEST used peptide pools to expand antigen-specific T cells, then sequenced TCRs. Scientists ran DNA taken from cultured CD4+ T cells through the Oncomine TCR Beta short-read assay for sequencing. Each CDR3 protein gets one entry after TCRdb re-called the PCR reads with MiXCR. The sample yields 15,000 to 20,000 distinct CDR3 sequences, roughly 52% seen once. V lost 1 base to trimming and J lost 5 bases, with 13 bases between them. This CDR3 has 14 amino acids. Per the germline V gene, CDR1 is SGHRS and CDR2 is YFSETQ. Study conclusions and caveats: Early timepoints after natural infection were not analyzed in these convalescent patients. Median SARS-CoV-2-reactive clonotype numbers went up from around 19 to 38, but not significantly.

The clonotype was recovered from a human donor who had recovered from COVID-19. The sample was CD4+ T cells from blood, cultured in vitro. The chain carries TRBV5-1 and TRBJ2-7; D perhaps matches TRBD2 (6 bases). CDR3 sequence reads: CASSLSLAVHEQYF. The CDR3 nucleotides are TGCGCCAGCAGCTTGTCACTAGCCGTCCACGAGCAGTACTTC.